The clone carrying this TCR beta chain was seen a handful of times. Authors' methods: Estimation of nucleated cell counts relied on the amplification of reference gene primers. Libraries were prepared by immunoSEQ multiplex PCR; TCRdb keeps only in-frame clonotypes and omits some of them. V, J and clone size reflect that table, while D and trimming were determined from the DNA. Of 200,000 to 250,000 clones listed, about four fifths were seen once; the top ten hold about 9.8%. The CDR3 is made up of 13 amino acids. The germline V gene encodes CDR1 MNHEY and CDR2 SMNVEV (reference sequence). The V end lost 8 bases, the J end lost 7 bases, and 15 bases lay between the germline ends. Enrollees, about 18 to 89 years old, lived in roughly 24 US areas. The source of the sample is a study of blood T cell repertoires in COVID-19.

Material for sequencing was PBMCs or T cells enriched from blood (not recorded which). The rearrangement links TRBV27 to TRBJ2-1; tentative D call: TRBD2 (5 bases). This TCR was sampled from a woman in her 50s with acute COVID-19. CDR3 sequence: CASGLNWRNEQFF. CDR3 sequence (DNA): TGTGCCAGCGGACTTAACTGGAGGAATGAGCAGTTCTTC.